This TCR beta chain was obtained from a study of T cell responses to AZD1222 COVID-19 vaccine. Libraries were prepared by immunoSEQ multiplex PCR; TCRdb keeps only in-frame clonotypes and omits some of them. The sample lists about 120,000 clones; over 75% were seen once. This CDR3 comprises 11 residues. Germline loops: CDR1 SQVTM, CDR2 ANQGSEA. The V gene lost 7 bases and the J gene lost 11 bases, with 17 bases spanning the gap. Here the sequenced sample was peripheral blood, taken on day 0 of AZD1222 vaccination. The clonotype was recovered from an adult in good health. The chain carries TRBV29-1 and TRBJ1-1; unclear D gene. CDR3 nucleotides: TGCAGCGCTGACGAGGCCCGTGGGGCTTTCTTT. Its translation is CSADEARGAFF.